A single sample gave rise to the 17 T cell receptor beta chains below, sequenced in a study of blood T cell repertoires in COVID-19 (dated by TCRdb to the early 2020s). Library method: the immunoSEQ multiplex PCR assay. This immuneACCESS table, as held by TCRdb, lists in-frame sequences with V and J called but not all clones. Of the missing ones, under half trace to an unresolved V gene in checked studies; the others have no known cause. The sample includes 270,000 or so clones, with approximately 89% observed a single time. More than 0.95% of the sample is taken by the ten largest. Sequencing was done on a sample of PBMCs or T cells enriched from blood (not recorded which). These receptors were obtained from a woman aged 40-49 years with acute COVID-19.

The V gene is TRBV5-5, the J gene TRBJ2-3; D may be TRBD2 (6 bases). Germline V gives CDR1 SGHKS, CDR2 YYEKEE (reference sequence). V was shortened by 4 bases and J by 4 bases, with 16 bases between the two germline ends. The CDR3 is 15 residues long. CDR3 amino acids: CASSPWSGEADTQYF. In nucleotides, the CDR3 is TGTGCCAGCAGCCCATGGTCGGGAGAGGCAGATACGCAGTATTTT.

This clone appeared a single time. The chain couples TRBV5-1 to TRBJ2-5; 10 bases agree with TRBD1. The V and J ends lost 0 bases and 2 bases, in that order; junction bases with no gene match: 7. The CDR3 is 17 amino acids. The V gene's germline CDR1 is SGHRS and CDR2 YFSETQ. The CDR3 coding sequence is TGCGCCAGCAGCTTGGTCGGGACAGGGGTTCTTCAAGAGACCCAGTACTTC. Its translation: CASSLVGTGVLQETQYF. Using reference TRBV5-1 and TRBJ2-5 for the parts outside the CDR3, the full variable domain is KAGVTQTPRYLIKTRGQQVTLSCSPISGHRSVSWYQQTPGQGLQFLFEYFSETQRNKGNFPGRFSGRQFSNSRSEMNVSTLELGDSALYLCASSLVGTGVLQETQYFGPGTRLLVL.

The gene calls are TRBV19 and TRBJ2-7; D may be TRBD1 (6 bases). The germline gives CDR1 LNHDA, CDR2 SQIVND (reference sequence). The V end was cut by 4 bases, the J end by 2 bases, with 9 bases between. This CDR3 spans 13 amino acids. The CDR3 DNA reads as TGTGCCAGTAGTAAGGGGGAAACCTACGAGCAGTACGTC. This translates into CASSKGETYEQYV.

The gene calls are TRBV7-2 and TRBJ2-2; 8 bases match TRBD1. Trimming at V came to 4 bases and at J to 1 base, leaving 5 bases not matched to a gene. CDR3 length equals 16 residues. Germline V gene lookup returns CDR1 SGHTA and CDR2 FQGNSA. The CDR3 nucleotides are TGTGCCAGCAGCTCCCTGACAGGGGTGAACACCGGGGAGCTGTTTTTT. Its protein product is CASSSLTGVNTGELFF.

This clone was seen only once. The rearrangement joins TRBV7-9 to TRBJ1-1; perhaps TRBD1 as D (5 bases). This CDR3 has 12 amino acids. Between the trimmed V and J ends, which lost 11 bases and 4 bases, there was a span of 14 bases. In germline, CDR1 is SEHNR, CDR2 FQNEAQ (reference sequence). CDR3 sequence reads: CAVGGEATEAFF. DNA of the CDR3: TGTGCCGTCGGGGGGGAGGCCACTGAAGCTTTCTTT.

V usage is TRBV5-6 and J usage is TRBJ2-5; TRBD2 matches 11 bases. In germline, CDR1 is SGHDT, CDR2 YYEEEE. V shed 4 bases, J shed 1 base, and the junction held 12 bases outside the gene matches. The CDR3 is made up of 18 amino acids. CDR3 in DNA: TGTGCCAGCAGCCAGACTAGCGGGACGGTCCGCCCCCAAGAGACCCAGTACTTC. Protein: CASSQTSGTVRPQETQYF.

This rearrangement joins TRBV5-1 to TRBJ1-1, with 7 bases matching TRBD1. This CDR3 has 12 residues. After removal of 4 bases from V and 6 bases from J, the junction contained 3 bases not matched to a gene. In germline, CDR1 is SGHRS, CDR2 YFSETQ. The CDR3 DNA reads TGCGCCAGCAGCCTAGGACAGGCTGAAGCTTTCTTT. This sequence encodes CASSLGQAEAFF. The complete variable domain, with remaining parts taken from reference TRBV5-1 and TRBJ1-1, reads KAGVTQTPRYLIKTRGQQVTLSCSPISGHRSVSWYQQTPGQGLQFLFEYFSETQRNKGNFPGRFSGRQFSNSRSEMNVSTLELGDSALYLCASSLGQAEAFFGQGTRLTVV.

The chain employs TRBV19 and TRBJ2-7; weak D call: TRBD1 (6 bases). This CDR3 spans 14 amino acids. Looked up from germline, CDR1 is LNHDA and CDR2 is SQIVND (reference sequence). Trimming removed 3 bases at V and 5 bases at J, with 14 bases between. Here the CDR3 reads CASSITGLFDEQYF. For the CDR3, the DNA is TGTGCCAGTAGTATCACAGGGTTATTCGACGAGCAGTACTTC.

This chain joins TRBV4-1 and TRBJ1-3; D unclear. Germline assignment: CDR1 MGHRA and CDR2 YSYEKL. The V and J ends lost 1 base and 3 bases respectively, with 16 bases between them. The CDR3 contains 17 residues. Here the CDR3 DNA reads TGCGCCAGCAGCCAAGCCTCTATCCGGGAAGGTGGAAACACCATATATTTT. Translated: CASSQASIREGGNTIYF.

This chain joins TRBV9 and TRBJ2-3; D uncertain. Germline CDR1 and CDR2: SGDLS and YYNGEE. Between the trimmed V and J ends, which lost 0 bases and 2 bases, there was a span of 16 bases. This CDR3 is 17 amino acids long. CDR3 in amino acids: CASSVGRFSGATDTQYF. The CDR3 nucleotides are TGTGCCAGCAGCGTAGGGAGATTCAGTGGAGCCACAGATACGCAGTATTTT.

The V and J genes are TRBV19 and TRBJ1-1; unclear D gene. Trimming stripped 7 bases from V and 1 base from J, with 4 bases between. The CDR3 is 11 amino acids. Germline-derived CDR1 and CDR2 are LNHDA and SQIVND (reference sequence). The CDR3 DNA reads as TGTGCCAGTACAGGGAACACTGAAGCTTTCTTT. Translating gives CASTGNTEAFF.

This chain links TRBV6-1 with TRBJ1-3, with D possibly TRBD1 on 5 matching bases. CDR3 size: 17 residues. The germline V gene encodes CDR1 MNHNS and CDR2 SASEGT. V dropped 2 bases and J dropped 0 bases, with 14 bases sitting between them. The CDR3 coding sequence is TGTGCCAGCAGTGAATTGGGGGGGATGAGCTCTGGAAACACCATATATTTT. Protein sequence: CASSELGGMSSGNTIYF.

The chain combines TRBV9 with TRBJ2-2; weak D call: TRBD1 (5 bases). The germline V gene has CDR1 SGDLS and CDR2 YYNGEE. The CDR3 loop spans 16 amino acids. Trimming stripped 2 bases from V and 3 bases from J, with 14 bases between. CDR3 bases: TGTGCCAGCAGCGTTTCAGGGCGAAGGGACACCGGGGAGCTGTTTTTT. It is translated as CASSVSGRRDTGELFF.

This clone has just a few counts. The V gene is TRBV1, the J gene TRBJ2-3; no DNA check was done on the table's D call, TRBD2. TRBV1 is a pseudogene. There are 15 residues in the CDR3. Written as DNA, the CDR3 is TGCACCAGCAGCCAAGATTGCTTAGCTAGAGATACGCAGTATTTT. It specifies CTSSQDCLARDTQYF.

The rearrangement joins TRBV28 to TRBJ1-1; a weak D match, TRBD1 (5 bases). CDR3 length: 13 amino acids. Trimming removed 10 bases from V and 4 bases from J, with 16 bases in between. Looked up from germline, CDR1 is MDHEN and CDR2 is SYDVKM. The CDR3 spells CATFRGASTEAFF. DNA of the CDR3: TGTGCCACATTTCGCGGGGCTAGCACTGAAGCTTTCTTT.

The chain combines TRBV5-1 with TRBJ2-3; 9 bases match TRBD2. V gave up 1 base and J gave up 9 bases; unmatched junction bases: 9. The CDR3 has 15 residues. CDR1 is SGHRS and CDR2 is YFSETQ in the germline V gene. This chain's CDR3 is CASSLRASGIETQYF. In nucleotides, the CDR3 is TGCGCCAGCAGCTTGAGGGCTAGCGGGATCGAGACGCAGTATTTT.

The sample holds one count of this clone. The chain uses TRBV3-1 (or the pseudogene TRBV3-2) and TRBJ1-3; TRBD1 matches 7 bases. The germline V gene encodes CDR1 LGHDT and CDR2 YNNKEL (reference sequence). Trimming removed 8 bases from V and 0 bases from J; junction bases left unmatched: 10. The CDR3 is made up of 16 amino acids. This CDR3 is CASRMTGRSSGNTIYF. The CDR3 region has the DNA TGTGCCAGCCGGATGACAGGGCGAAGCTCTGGAAACACCATATATTTT.